The clone carrying this TCR beta chain appeared a few times. This record comes from a study of T cells after yellow fever vaccination. TCRdb re-analysed the 5' RACE reads in MiXCR, keeping a single row per CDR3 protein. The sample has some 160,000 distinct CDR3 sequences, more than 5.5% seen once. The V gene end was trimmed by 4 bases and the J gene end by 2 bases; junction bases not matched to a gene: 6. The CDR3 is 16 amino acids. CDR1 is SGHRS and CDR2 is YFSETQ in the germline V gene. The clonotype originates from a young man who received the YFV17D yellow fever vaccine. The source was CD4+ T cells sorted from PBMCs, collected 4 to 6 days after the first yellow fever vaccination. V and J are TRBV5-1 and TRBJ1-4, with 9 bases lining up with TRBD1. The CDR3 loop reads CASSPGTGMTNEKLFF. The CDR3 DNA follows: TGCGCCAGCAGCCCGGGGACAGGGATGACTAATGAAAAACTGTTTTTT.